This T cell receptor beta chain was documented in a study of OX40 agonist ivuxolimab in advanced cancers. Libraries were prepared by immunoSEQ multiplex PCR; TCRdb keeps only in-frame clonotypes and omits some of them. This table has more than 50,000 clones, roughly 85% appearing once. Germline V gene sequence: CDR1 SGHTA, CDR2 FQGNSA. The V gene end was trimmed by 7 bases and the J gene end by 5 bases; junction bases not matched to a gene: 7. The CDR3 totals 14 residues. The TCR was taken from an adult with an advanced solid tumor such as melanoma, head and neck, liver or kidney cancer. This specimen was CD4+ or CD8+ T cells sorted from blood, taken in a trial of the OX40 agonist ivuxolimab. This chain joins TRBV7-2 and TRBJ1-1; the match to TRBD1 covers 10 bases. The CDR3 spells CASTLRDRGTEAFF. CDR3 sequence (DNA): TGTGCCAGCACCCTACGGGACAGGGGAACTGAAGCTTTCTTT.